This passage covers 29 T cell receptor beta chains from one sample sequenced in a study of blood T cell repertoires in COVID-19. The assay was immunoSEQ multiplex PCR, and TCRdb's table has in-frame clones only and misses some. This table holds 250,000 or so clones, 70% to 90% found once. Sequenced material: peripheral blood. These receptor sequences come from a man younger than 30 with active or convalescent COVID-19.

The V and J genes are TRBV4-3 and TRBJ2-5; TRBD2 might be the D (6 bases). V gave up 0 bases and J gave up 9 bases, with 17 bases separating them. The CDR3 runs 15 residues. Per the germline V gene, CDR1 is LGHNA and CDR2 is YSLEER. This chain's CDR3 is CASSQDHERARAQYF. The CDR3 DNA sequence: TGCGCCAGCAGCCAAGATCACGAGCGGGCGCGGGCCCAGTACTTC.

The chain carries TRBV11-1 and TRBJ1-1; no firm D call. The V gene's germline CDR1 is SGHAT and CDR2 FQDESV (reference sequence). The ends were cut back, 5 bases at V and 6 bases at J, with 7 bases in the middle. The CDR3 consists of 11 residues. Here the CDR3 reads CASSGLAEAFF. The CDR3 DNA sequence: TGTGCCAGCAGCGGGCTGGCTGAAGCTTTCTTT.

This chain links TRBV7-7 with TRBJ2-3; TRBD2 matches 9 bases. The CDR3 spans 16 residues. In germline, CDR1 is SSHAT, CDR2 FNYEAQ (reference sequence). V dropped 5 bases and J dropped 9; count of bases not matched to a gene: 15. In DNA form, the CDR3 reads TGTGCCAGCAGCCCGGGGGCGCGGGGGGGCCACGACACGCAGTATTTT. This codes for CASSPGARGGHDTQYF. Full variable domain (outside the CDR3, taken from reference TRBV7-7 and TRBJ2-3): GAGVSQSPRYKVTKRGQDVTLRCDPISSHATLYWYQQALGQGPEFLTYFNYEAQPDKSGLPSDRFSAERPEGSISTLTIQRTEQRDSAMYRCASSPGARGGHDTQYFGPGTRLTVL.

DNA of the CDR3: TGTGCCAGCAGCACAGGGCTTTGGTACGAGCAGTACTTC. This gives the protein CASSTGLWYEQYF. The V and J genes are TRBV27 and TRBJ2-7; a weak D match, TRBD1 (6 bases). From germline, CDR1 is MNHEY and CDR2 SMNVEV (reference sequence). Trimming left V 6 bases short and J 4 bases short, with 13 bases between. The CDR3 runs 13 residues.

This chain uses TRBV2 with TRBJ2-2; D perhaps matches TRBD2 (6 bases). The germline V gene has CDR1 SNHLY and CDR2 FYNNEI. Trimming removed 8 bases at V and 6 bases at J, with 19 bases between. The CDR3 totals 15 residues. The CDR3 coding sequence is TGTGCCAGCCAAACGACTAGTATTAAGGCCGGGGAGCTGTTTTTT. Residues: CASQTTSIKAGELFF.

The V gene is TRBV6-5, the J gene TRBJ2-7, with 8 nucleotides matching TRBD1. The CDR3 length is 15 residues. The germline CDR1 and CDR2 sequences are MNHEY and SVGAGI. V lost 5 bases to trimming and J lost 0 bases; unmatched junction nucleotides: 6. CDR3: CASSPGTGYSYEQYF. CDR3 sequence (DNA): TGTGCCAGCAGTCCCGGGACAGGATACTCCTACGAGCAGTACTTC.

This sequence joins TRBV11-3 and TRBJ2-2; D might be TRBD2 (6 bases). The germline V gene encodes CDR1 SGHNT and CDR2 YENEEA. The CDR3 runs to 13 residues. Trimming took 4 bases from V and 7 from J, leaving 10 bases between them. CDR3 sequence (DNA): TGTGCCAGCAGCTCCGGGAGTCACGGGGAGCTGTTTTTT. This codes for CASSSGSHGELFF.

In DNA form, the CDR3 reads TGCGCCAGCAGCTTAATAGGGGGAGGCTACACCTTC. Amino acid sequence: CASSLIGGGYTF. V and J are TRBV5-1 and TRBJ1-2, with D possibly being TRBD1 (6 bases). The CDR3 contains 12 residues. Germline V CDR1 and CDR2: SGHRS, YFSETQ. V was clipped by 2 bases and J by 8 bases, with 10 bases between them. Variable domain in full (rest from reference TRBV5-1 and TRBJ1-2): KAGVTQTPRYLIKTRGQQVTLSCSPISGHRSVSWYQQTPGQGLQFLFEYFSETQRNKGNFPGRFSGRQFSNSRSEMNVSTLELGDSALYLCASSLIGGGYTFGSGTRLTVV.

CDR3 residues: CASSQTDRSPEAFF. In DNA form, the CDR3 reads TGTGCCAGCAGCCAGACCGACAGGAGCCCTGAAGCTTTCTTT. The chain has TRBV14 and TRBJ1-1; D might be TRBD1 (6 bases). From germline, CDR1 is SGHDN and CDR2 FVKESK. V lost 3 bases and J 6 bases, leaving 14 bases between the germline ends. This CDR3 has 14 residues.

The sample holds one count of this clone. V gene TRBV6-5 combines with J gene TRBJ1-2; D uncertain. Germline CDR1 reads MNHEY; CDR2 reads SVGAGI. The CDR3 consists of 14 residues. Trimming pared 6 bases from V and 2 bases from J, leaving 13 bases between. CDR3 sequence (DNA): TGTGCCAGCAGAGAGGGATCGGGCAACTATGGCTACACCTTC. Translating gives CASREGSGNYGYTF.

This clone appeared once. This sequence joins TRBV12-3 or TRBV12-4 and TRBJ2-2; D is uncertain. The CDR3 runs 13 residues. V lost 3 bases and J 4 bases, leaving 6 bases between the germline ends. The CDR3 region has the DNA TGTGCCAGCAGTTTGGCTAGCACCGGGGAGCTGTTTTTT. Protein sequence: CASSLASTGELFF.

The gene calls are TRBV19 and TRBJ2-2; weak D call: TRBD2 (6 bases). Trimming took off 7 bases at V and 3 bases at J, with 18 bases between the two ends. Per the germline V gene, CDR1 is LNHDA and CDR2 is SQIVND (reference sequence). This CDR3 is 16 amino acids long. CDR3 region: CASTFPRGGDTGELFF. The CDR3 bases are TGTGCCAGTACCTTCCCGAGGGGCGGGGACACCGGGGAGCTGTTTTTT. The variable domain in full, with the rest retrieved from reference TRBV19 and TRBJ2-2, is DGGITQSPKYLFRKEGQNVTLSCEQNLNHDAMYWYRQDPGQGLRLIYYSQIVNDFQKGDIAEGYSVSREKKESFPLTVTSAQKNPTAFYLCASTFPRGGDTGELFFGEGSRLTVL.

The chain recombines TRBV15 with TRBJ1-5; D is ambiguous. CDR1 and CDR2 (germline): LNHNV, YYDKDF (reference sequence). Trimming stripped 0 bases from V and 4 bases from J, with 4 bases between. This CDR3 is 13 amino acids long. The chain's CDR3 is CATSRESNQPQHF. The CDR3 DNA reads TGTGCCACCAGCAGAGAATCAAATCAGCCCCAGCATTTT.

This chain joins TRBV7-8 and TRBJ1-1, with 8 nucleotides matching TRBD1. Germline CDR1 is SGHVS and CDR2 is FQNEAQ. The CDR3 loop spans 12 amino acids. Losses at the gene ends were 5 bases for V and 7 bases for J; bases not matched to a gene: 3. CDR3 sequence: CASSRQGFEAFF. In DNA, the CDR3 is TGTGCCAGCAGCCGACAGGGGTTTGAAGCTTTCTTT.

This chain connects TRBV5-1 to TRBJ1-1; TRBD1 matches at 7 bases. Per germline, CDR1 SGHRS and CDR2 YFSETQ. V lost 3 bases and J lost 2; bases outside the gene matches: 4. The CDR3 has 14 residues. The CDR3 reads CASSWGQTNTEAFF. DNA of the CDR3: TGCGCCAGCAGCTGGGGACAGACCAACACTGAAGCTTTCTTT.

CDR3 in amino acids: CASSARLAGGHEQFF. As DNA, the CDR3 is TGTGCCAGCAGTGCTCGACTAGCGGGAGGTCATGAGCAGTTCTTC. The chain links TRBV2 to TRBJ2-1, with 13 bases matching TRBD2. CDR3 length: 15 residues. The V and J ends lost 4 bases and 8 bases, in that order; junction bases with no gene match: 5. CDR1 is SNHLY, CDR2 FYNNEI, per germline.

J is TRBJ2-7 and V is TRBV9; 9 bases match TRBD1. Germline trimming cut 0 bases from V and 2 bases from J; bases unmatched to any gene: 3. Germline loops: CDR1 SGDLS, CDR2 YYNGEE. The CDR3 spans 15 residues. The CDR3 nucleotides read TGTGCCAGCAGCGTAGGGGGGACAGGGACCTACGAGCAGTACTTC. It encodes CASSVGGTGTYEQYF.

The chain couples TRBV19 to TRBJ1-2; 7 bases are a match to TRBD1. J lost 1 base, V lost 5 bases, and 16 bases had no gene match. The germline V gene encodes CDR1 LNHDA and CDR2 SQIVND (reference sequence). The CDR3 covers 18 residues. The CDR3 is CASSSQFNRQGSNYGYTF. The CDR3 nucleotides are TGTGCCAGTAGTTCCCAATTCAACAGACAGGGAAGTAACTATGGCTACACCTTC. Combining the CDR3 with reference TRBV19 and TRBJ1-2 gives the whole variable domain DGGITQSPKYLFRKEGQNVTLSCEQNLNHDAMYWYRQDPGQGLRLIYYSQIVNDFQKGDIAEGYSVSREKKESFPLTVTSAQKNPTAFYLCASSSQFNRQGSNYGYTFGSGTRLTVV.

The genes are TRBV27 and TRBJ1-6; no firm D call. Germline V gene data show CDR1 as MNHEY and CDR2 as SMNVEV (reference sequence). Trimming cost V 7 bases and J 8 bases, with 15 bases left between them. The CDR3 has 14 amino acids. The CDR3 loop reads CASTPTGSYSPLHF. CDR3 coding DNA: TGTGCCAGCACCCCTACGGGTAGTTATTCACCCCTCCACTTT.

This chain joins TRBV28 and TRBJ1-6, with 7 bases fitting TRBD1. Trimming took 8 bases from V and 7 from J; bases not matched to a gene: 5. Germline CDR1 is MDHEN and CDR2 is SYDVKM. This CDR3 has 13 residues. The CDR3 loop is CASLRQGNSPLHF. The CDR3 nucleotides are TGTGCCAGCCTACGACAGGGAAATTCACCCCTCCACTTT.

The rearrangement links TRBV30 to TRBJ2-7; 9 bases are a match to TRBD2. This CDR3 comprises 16 residues. The V gene end was trimmed by 0 bases and the J gene end by 0 bases; junction bases not matched to a gene: 6. Germline assignment: CDR1 GTSNPN and CDR2 SVGIG (reference sequence). The CDR3 DNA sequence: TGTGCCTGGAGTGTACTGCGGGGGGGTAGCTCCTACGAGCAGTACTTC. Encoded protein: CAWSVLRGGSSYEQYF.

The chain has TRBV5-1 and TRBJ2-5; 8 bases fit TRBD1. The CDR3 runs to 15 residues. Germline V gene sequence: CDR1 SGHRS, CDR2 YFSETQ. V shed 3 bases and J 1 base; nucleotides not matched to a gene: 5. The CDR3 DNA follows: TGCGCCAGCAGCTATTCCGGGACAGGCCAAGAGACCCAGTACTTC. This encodes CASSYSGTGQETQYF. The full variable domain, its missing parts supplied by reference TRBV5-1 and TRBJ2-5, is KAGVTQTPRYLIKTRGQQVTLSCSPISGHRSVSWYQQTPGQGLQFLFEYFSETQRNKGNFPGRFSGRQFSNSRSEMNVSTLELGDSALYLCASSYSGTGQETQYFGPGTRLLVL.

The count of this clone is one. V is TRBV3-1 (or the pseudogene TRBV3-2) and J is TRBJ1-2, with D perhaps TRBD1 (6 bases). From germline, CDR1 is LGHDT and CDR2 YNNKEL (reference sequence). The ends were cut back, 2 bases at V and 4 bases at J, with 11 bases in the middle. The CDR3 loop spans 14 amino acids. CDR3 sequence: CASSQLRGAYGYTF. CDR3 DNA sequence: TGTGCCAGCAGCCAACTCAGGGGCGCCTATGGCTACACCTTC.

The genes are TRBV19 and TRBJ1-2; 8 bases are a match to TRBD1. Germline loops: CDR1 LNHDA, CDR2 SQIVND (reference sequence). V was pared by 3 bases and J by 0 bases, with 3 bases of the junction left unmatched. The CDR3 runs 15 residues. The CDR3 reads CASSIDRGTNYGYTF. CDR3 nucleotides: TGTGCCAGTAGTATCGACAGGGGTACTAACTATGGCTACACCTTC.

The rearrangement uses TRBV12-5 and TRBJ1-5, with D uncertain. V was shortened by 5 bases and J by 3 bases, with 20 bases between the two germline ends. The CDR3 loop spans 17 amino acids. Germline CDR1 LGHNT, CDR2 FRNRAP. In DNA form, the CDR3 reads TGTGCTAGTGGTGCCACCTCGGTGCGCGAGGACAATCAGCCCCAGCATTTT. Encoded protein: CASGATSVREDNQPQHF.

This clone appeared once. This sequence joins TRBV11-2 and TRBJ1-1, with a weak D call TRBD1 (6 bases). This CDR3 contains 15 residues. Per germline, CDR1 SGHAT and CDR2 FQNNGV. The V gene lost 1 base and the J gene lost 3 bases, with 12 bases spanning the gap. CDR3 DNA: TGTGCCAGCAGCTTAGGAGGGGGAGATGACACTGAAGCTTTCTTT. Its protein is CASSLGGGDDTEAFF.

This clone appeared once. This chain uses TRBV29-1 with TRBJ2-3, with D unclear. The CDR3 has 12 residues. V was clipped by 7 bases and J by 1 base, with 9 bases between them. Germline assignment: CDR1 SQVTM and CDR2 ANQGSEA. CDR3 protein: CSAHGGTDTQYF. The CDR3 coding sequence is TGCAGCGCCCATGGAGGCACAGATACGCAGTATTTT.

This clone was detected once. The chain couples TRBV5-1 to TRBJ2-1; possibly TRBD1 for D (6 bases). Germline V gene sequence: CDR1 SGHRS, CDR2 YFSETQ. The ends were cut back, 7 bases at V and 8 bases at J, with 16 bases in the middle. The CDR3 extends over 13 amino acids. The CDR3 region has the DNA TGCGCCAGCCGAATACAGGGATTGGATGAGCAGTTCTTC. Its protein is CASRIQGLDEQFF. Based on the CDR3 plus reference TRBV5-1 and TRBJ2-1, the full variable domain is KAGVTQTPRYLIKTRGQQVTLSCSPISGHRSVSWYQQTPGQGLQFLFEYFSETQRNKGNFPGRFSGRQFSNSRSEMNVSTLELGDSALYLCASRIQGLDEQFFGPGTRLTVL.

The CDR3 DNA reads as TGTGCCATCAGTGAGTCGGGACTAGCGTTTTCCGGCGAGCAGTACTTC. Its translation: CAISESGLAFSGEQYF. J is TRBJ2-7 and V is TRBV10-3, with 10 bases matching TRBD2. After removal of 0 bases from V and 6 bases from J, the junction contained 8 bases not matched to a gene. The germline V gene has CDR1 ENHRY and CDR2 SYGVKD. This CDR3 is built from 16 residues.